This entry lists 13 T cell receptor beta chains sequenced from one sample in a study of blood T cell repertoires in COVID-19. Method: immunoSEQ multiplex PCR; TCRdb's copy keeps in-frame clones and lacks some. The table records about 80,000 clones, around 90% of them present only once. Sequenced input: peripheral blood. These receptors were collected from a woman of 80 years or more with acute or convalescent COVID-19.

The V call is TRBV15, the J call TRBJ2-7; 9 nucleotides line up with TRBD2. The germline gives CDR1 LNHNV, CDR2 YYDKDF (reference sequence). The trim removed 5 bases at V and 3 bases at J, leaving 2 bases unmatched. The CDR3 is made up of 13 amino acids. CDR3 protein: CATSAGGGYEQYF. CDR3 nucleotides: TGTGCCACCAGCGCGGGAGGGGGCTACGAGCAGTACTTC.

The chain couples TRBV18 to TRBJ2-3; 11 nucleotides match TRBD1. Germline assignment: CDR1 KGHSH and CDR2 LQKENI. Germline trimming cut 3 bases from V and 14 bases from J; bases unmatched to any gene: 7. The CDR3 runs to 13 residues. The CDR3 reads CASSPLDRGPPYF. The CDR3 DNA sequence: TGTGCCAGCTCACCCCTGGACAGGGGGCCCCCGTATTTT.

The chain uses TRBV7-9 and TRBJ2-2; 7 positions agree with TRBD1. Germline CDR1 is SEHNR and CDR2 is FQNEAQ (reference sequence). This CDR3 region has 14 residues. V lost 5 bases, J lost 4 bases, and 4 bases stayed unmatched. CDR3 region: CASSEGQFTGELFF. The CDR3 DNA reads as TGTGCCAGCAGCGAGGGACAGTTCACCGGGGAGCTGTTTTTT.

The chain employs TRBV7-8 and TRBJ1-1; no reliable D call. Trimming removed 3 bases from V and 1 base from J, with 18 bases in between. Germline lookup yields CDR1 SGHVS and CDR2 FQNEAQ. The CDR3 contains 17 residues. The CDR3 bases are TGTGCCAGCAGCTTCCCCCCACCCGGGATTCGGAACACTGAAGCTTTCTTT. It yields the protein CASSFPPPGIRNTEAFF.

The chain couples TRBV3-1 (or the pseudogene TRBV3-2) to TRBJ2-1, with 10 bases fitting TRBD1. CDR3 length: 15 amino acids. Losses at the gene ends were 5 bases for V and 4 bases for J; bases not matched to a gene: 5. The germline gives CDR1 LGHDT, CDR2 YNNKEL (reference sequence). The CDR3 sequence: CASSGTGATYNEQFF. The CDR3 nucleotides are TGTGCCAGCAGCGGGACAGGGGCTACGTACAATGAGCAGTTCTTC.

The V and J genes are TRBV2 and TRBJ1-4; no clear D. CDR3 length: 13 residues. Deletions cut 5 bases from V and 4 bases from J, with 8 bases between. Germline V gene data show CDR1 as SNHLY and CDR2 as FYNNEI. The CDR3 is CASSRRNNEKLFF. The CDR3 nucleotides read TGTGCCAGCAGTCGGCGGAATAATGAAAAACTGTTTTTT.

The V call is TRBV6-5, the J call TRBJ2-5; 8 positions agree with TRBD2. There are 14 residues in the CDR3. V gave up 5 bases and J gave up 2 bases; unmatched junction bases: 4. The germline CDR1 and CDR2 sequences are MNHEY and SVGAGI. CDR3 in amino acids: CASSLGGGQETQYF. In DNA form, the CDR3 reads TGTGCCAGCAGTCTCGGGGGGGGTCAAGAGACCCAGTACTTC.

This chain connects TRBV7-3 to TRBJ2-3, with D maybe TRBD2 (6 bases). Germline assignment: CDR1 SGHTA and CDR2 FQGTGA. Trimming removed 2 bases from V and 4 bases from J, with 16 bases in between. CDR3 length: 16 residues. In nucleotides, the CDR3 is TGTGCCAGCAGCTTAGTGGGGGGTGTAGCTGCAGATACGCAGTATTTT. The encoded protein is CASSLVGGVAADTQYF.

The chain employs TRBV27 and TRBJ2-2, with TRBD2 matching over 15 bases. The germline gives CDR1 MNHEY, CDR2 SMNVEV (reference sequence). V lost 5 bases to trimming and J lost 1 base; unmatched junction nucleotides: 8. This CDR3 is 19 amino acids long. The CDR3 DNA reads as TGTGCCAGCAGTGTTATACCGGGACTAGCGGGGGGGAACACCGGGGAGCTGTTTTTT. This sequence encodes CASSVIPGLAGGNTGELFF.

The chain recombines TRBV14 with TRBJ2-7; TRBD2 aligns across 9 bases. The CDR3 is 15 residues long. Germline loops: CDR1 SGHDN, CDR2 FVKESK. The J segment lost 5 bases and the V segment lost 0 bases, leaving 5 bases of the junction unmatched. Here the CDR3 DNA reads TGTGCCAGCAGCCAAGACCCTAGCGGGATAAACGAGCAGTACTTC. Translated, it gives CASSQDPSGINEQYF.

The chain couples TRBV5-6 to TRBJ2-7; weak D call: TRBD1 (5 bases). In germline, CDR1 is SGHDT, CDR2 YYEEEE. Trimming left V 3 bases short and J 0 bases short, with 7 bases between. CDR3 length: 13 residues. This CDR3 reads CASSSTDSYEQYF. The CDR3 coding sequence is TGTGCCAGCAGCTCGACAGACTCCTACGAGCAGTACTTC.

The rearrangement links TRBV19 to TRBJ2-5, with D uncertain. Trimming took 5 bases from V and 4 from J, leaving 11 bases between them. Germline V CDR1 and CDR2: LNHDA, SQIVND (reference sequence). This CDR3 region has 13 residues. Here the CDR3 reads CASSGVSRETQYF. CDR3 sequence (DNA): TGTGCCAGTAGTGGTGTTAGCCGAGAGACCCAGTACTTC.

The V gene is TRBV6-5, the J gene TRBJ1-6, with 7 bases identical to TRBD1. The CDR3 is 15 residues long. Per germline, CDR1 MNHEY and CDR2 SVGAGI. J gave up 5 bases and V 6 bases, and 7 bases lay outside the gene matches. The CDR3 region has the DNA TGTGCCAGCAGACCCCCGGGACAGAATAATTCACCCCTCCACTTT. It encodes CASRPPGQNNSPLHF.